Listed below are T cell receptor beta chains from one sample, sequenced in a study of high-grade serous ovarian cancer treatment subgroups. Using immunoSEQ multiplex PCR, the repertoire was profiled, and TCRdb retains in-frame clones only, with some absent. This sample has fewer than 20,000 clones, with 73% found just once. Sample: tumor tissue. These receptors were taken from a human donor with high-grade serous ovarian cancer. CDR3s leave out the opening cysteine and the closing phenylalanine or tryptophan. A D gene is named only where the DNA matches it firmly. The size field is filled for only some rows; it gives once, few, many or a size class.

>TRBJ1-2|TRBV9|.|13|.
ASSGITTANYGYT
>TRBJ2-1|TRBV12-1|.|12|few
ASSLEGAWNEQF
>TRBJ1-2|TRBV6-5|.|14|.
ASSSRGTFNYVSYT
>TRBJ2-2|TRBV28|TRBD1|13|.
ASSLPGTAVGELF
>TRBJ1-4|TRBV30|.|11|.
AWSGQLNEKLF
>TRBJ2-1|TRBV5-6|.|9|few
ASSLGPREF
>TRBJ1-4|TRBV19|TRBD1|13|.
ASNLGTGPNEKLF
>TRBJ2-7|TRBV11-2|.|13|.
ASSPNGGPTYEQY
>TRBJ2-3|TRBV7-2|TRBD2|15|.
ASSLYPMTSGTDTQY
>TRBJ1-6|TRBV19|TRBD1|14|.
ASRTQGRGNNSPLH